Below, 8 T cell receptor beta chains from the same sample are listed, as sequenced in a study of cytomegalovirus exposure and HLA in healthy donors. 60 Vbeta and 13 Jbeta primers were used in PCR. Repertoires were generated with immunoSEQ multiplex PCR, while TCRdb's copy carries only in-frame clones and drops some. The repertoire holds 100,000 or so clones, with around four fifths as singletons. Sequenced input: PBMCs. The origin of the receptors is a woman in her forties in good health and CMV-seronegative.

The rearrangement links TRBV5-1 to TRBJ1-6, with 7 bases fitting TRBD1. CDR1 SGHRS and CDR2 YFSETQ come from the germline V gene. J gave up 9 bases and V 7 bases, and 16 bases lay outside the gene matches. The CDR3 loop spans 16 amino acids. The chain's CDR3 is CASSPQGERSSSPLHF. CDR3 DNA: TGCGCCAGCTCGCCGCAGGGGGAACGGAGTAGTTCACCCCTCCACTTT. The whole variable domain, filled in from reference TRBV5-1 and TRBJ1-6, reads KAGVTQTPRYLIKTRGQQVTLSCSPISGHRSVSWYQQTPGQGLQFLFEYFSETQRNKGNFPGRFSGRQFSNSRSEMNVSTLELGDSALYLCASSPQGERSSSPLHFGNGTRLTVT.

J is TRBJ1-1 and V is TRBV2; D is possibly TRBD1 (6 bases). The V end was cut by 10 bases, the J end by 3 bases, with 18 bases between. There are 14 residues in the CDR3. Per the germline V gene, CDR1 is SNHLY and CDR2 is FYNNEI. CDR3 residues: CATGRGGADTEAFF. The CDR3 coding sequence is TGTGCCACCGGAAGGGGGGGCGCGGACACTGAAGCTTTCTTT.

This clone was recorded once. The chain employs TRBV10-3 and TRBJ2-5; TRBD1 is a possible D gene (5 bases). The germline V and J ends were trimmed by 6 bases and 1 base, with 9 bases remaining between them. This CDR3 has 13 amino acids. The germline CDR1 and CDR2 sequences are ENHRY and SYGVKD. The CDR3 DNA reads TGTGCCATCAGGGGGCCGGGCCAAGAGACCCAGTACTTC. Translated, it gives CAIRGPGQETQYF.

V and J are TRBV30 and TRBJ2-7; 9 nucleotides align to TRBD1. V lost 2 bases, J lost 6 bases, and 5 bases stayed unmatched. From germline, CDR1 is GTSNPN and CDR2 SVGIG (reference sequence). This CDR3 region has 13 residues. The CDR3 loop is CAWSLGQGGEQYF. DNA of the CDR3: TGTGCCTGGAGTCTGGGACAGGGAGGCGAGCAGTACTTC.

The chain combines TRBV4-1 with TRBJ1-2, with D possibly TRBD1 on 5 matching bases. The CDR3 loop spans 15 amino acids. Between the trimmed V and J ends, which lost 0 bases and 3 bases, there was a span of 11 bases. CDR1 is MGHRA and CDR2 is YSYEKL in the germline V gene. CDR3 bases: TGCGCCAGCAGCCAAGACCGGACATCCGACTATGGCTACACCTTC. It yields the protein CASSQDRTSDYGYTF.

The chain carries TRBV27 and TRBJ1-6; D is undetermined. V lost 10 bases to trimming and J lost 3 bases, with 13 bases between them. The CDR3 consists of 14 residues. Germline assignment: CDR1 MNHEY and CDR2 SMNVEV (reference sequence). The CDR3 DNA reads as TGTGCCACCCAACCGGGAGGCTATAATTCACCCCTCCACTTT. Its protein is CATQPGGYNSPLHF.

The chain combines TRBV5-6 with TRBJ1-5; no clear D gene. CDR1 is SGHDT and CDR2 is YYEEEE in the germline V gene. This CDR3 has 14 amino acids. V was clipped by 4 bases and J by 2 bases, with 10 bases between them. Here the CDR3 reads CASSLRGGNQPQHF. In DNA form, the CDR3 reads TGTGCCAGCAGCCTGCGCGGGGGCAATCAGCCCCAGCATTTT.

The chain couples TRBV6-1 to TRBJ2-7; TRBD1 agrees at 7 bases. Germline V gene sequence: CDR1 MNHNS, CDR2 SASEGT. The trim removed 2 bases at V and 0 bases at J, leaving 7 bases unmatched. The CDR3 is 16 amino acids. Written as DNA, the CDR3 is TGTGCCAGCAGTGAAAGTTACCGACAGGGCTCCTACGAGCAGTACTTC. It yields the protein CASSESYRQGSYEQYF.